This is a list of T cell receptor beta chains from one sample in a study of OX40 agonist ivuxolimab in advanced cancers. The method was immunoSEQ multiplex PCR; TCRdb's version includes in-frame clones alone and lacks a portion of them. The sample has roughly 61,000 clones; about 90% are singletons. The sample consisted of CD4+ or CD8+ T cells sorted from blood, taken in a trial of the OX40 agonist ivuxolimab. These TCRs come from an adult with an advanced solid tumor such as melanoma, head and neck, liver or kidney cancer. Both conserved end residues are part of each CDR3. The order of the fields is clone size, D gene, J gene, V gene, CDR3 DNA, CDR3 protein. A D gene is named only where the DNA matches it firmly. Not all rows give a size; the values are once, few, many and, for expanded clones, a class.

clone_size: NA; d_call: TRBD2; j_call: TRBJ2-7; v_call: TRBV11-2; cdr3_nt: TGTGCCAGCAGCTTAGACCCTCCGGGACTAGCGCCGACCTACGAGCAGTACTTC; cdr3_aa: CASSLDPPGLAPTYEQYF
clone_size: NA; d_call: NA; j_call: TRBJ1-3; v_call: TRBV28; cdr3_nt: TGTGCCAGCAGTTTAGCAGGGGCTGGAAACACCATATATTTT; cdr3_aa: CASSLAGAGNTIYF
clone_size: once; d_call: NA; j_call: TRBJ1-2; v_call: TRBV19; cdr3_nt: TGTGCCAGTAGTATCGGTGGGACCCAATCCAACTATGGCTACACCTTC; cdr3_aa: CASSIGGTQSNYGYTF
clone_size: NA; d_call: NA; j_call: TRBJ2-5; v_call: TRBV14; cdr3_nt: TGTGCCAGCAGCCAAGATACGGTTCAAGAGACCCAGTACTTC; cdr3_aa: CASSQDTVQETQYF
clone_size: NA; d_call: NA; j_call: TRBJ1-2; v_call: TRBV5-4; cdr3_nt: TGTGCCAGCAGCTTGGCCATTACGGGCTACACCTTC; cdr3_aa: CASSLAITGYTF
clone_size: NA; d_call: NA; j_call: TRBJ1-2; v_call: TRBV28; cdr3_nt: TGTGCCAGCAGTTTTCTCAGGGGAAGTGGGACTGGCTACACCTTC; cdr3_aa: CASSFLRGSGTGYTF
clone_size: once; d_call: TRBD2; j_call: TRBJ2-5; v_call: TRBV19; cdr3_nt: TGTGCCAGTAGTATAGATCACGCGGGAGGGCAAGAGACCCAGTACTTC; cdr3_aa: CASSIDHAGGQETQYF
clone_size: NA; d_call: NA; j_call: TRBJ2-7; v_call: TRBV9; cdr3_nt: TGTGCCAGCGGAGCCGGCGGCAATTCTAACGAGCAGTACTTC; cdr3_aa: CASGAGGNSNEQYF
clone_size: NA; d_call: NA; j_call: TRBJ1-1; v_call: TRBV19; cdr3_nt: TGTGCCAGCGGGGGTTTCGCTGAAGCTTTCTTT; cdr3_aa: CASGGFAEAFF
clone_size: NA; d_call: TRBD1; j_call: TRBJ2-7; v_call: TRBV6-5; cdr3_nt: TGTGCCAGCAGTTCCGGGACAGGGTCCTACGAGCAGTACTTC; cdr3_aa: CASSSGTGSYEQYF
clone_size: NA; d_call: TRBD1; j_call: TRBJ1-4; v_call: TRBV5-8; cdr3_nt: TGTGCCAGCAGGCCCAACGACAGGGTTAATGAAAAACTGTTTTTT; cdr3_aa: CASRPNDRVNEKLFF
clone_size: once; d_call: NA; j_call: TRBJ1-6; v_call: TRBV7-6; cdr3_nt: TGTGCCAGCAGCTTAGGACAACGCATAGATAATTCACCCCTCCACTTT; cdr3_aa: CASSLGQRIDNSPLHF
clone_size: NA; d_call: TRBD2; j_call: TRBJ2-3; v_call: TRBV7-2; cdr3_nt: TGTGCCAGCAGCTTCGGCGGGGGGCCCACAGATACGCAGTATTTT; cdr3_aa: CASSFGGGPTDTQYF
clone_size: NA; d_call: TRBD2; j_call: TRBJ2-5; v_call: TRBV2; cdr3_nt: TGTGCCACCGGGGGGGGGCCGGAGACCCAGTACTTC; cdr3_aa: CATGGGPETQYF
clone_size: NA; d_call: NA; j_call: TRBJ2-2; v_call: TRBV27; cdr3_nt: TGTGCCAGCAGTTTGAGGCGCACCGGGGAGCTGTTTTTT; cdr3_aa: CASSLRRTGELFF
clone_size: NA; d_call: NA; j_call: TRBJ2-7; v_call: TRBV6-5; cdr3_nt: TGTGCCAGCAGTTACTCGAAGGTTCGGCACTCCTACGAGCAGTACTTC; cdr3_aa: CASSYSKVRHSYEQYF
clone_size: NA; d_call: NA; j_call: TRBJ2-7; v_call: TRBV30; cdr3_nt: TGTGCCTGGAGGCGAGGGGGGGGTTTCTACGAGCAGTACTTC; cdr3_aa: CAWRRGGGFYEQYF
clone_size: once; d_call: NA; j_call: TRBJ2-3; v_call: TRBV5-1; cdr3_nt: TGCGCCAGCAGCCTGGGTCTCGTCCAGAGATCAGATACGCAGTATTTT; cdr3_aa: CASSLGLVQRSDTQYF
clone_size: NA; d_call: TRBD1; j_call: TRBJ1-6; v_call: TRBV5-1; cdr3_nt: TGCGCCAGCACCGTCGGACAGGTTAATTCACCCCTCCACTTT; cdr3_aa: CASTVGQVNSPLHF
clone_size: NA; d_call: NA; j_call: TRBJ1-2; v_call: TRBV19; cdr3_nt: TGTGCCAGTAGTATAACCGGGCGGGACTATGGCTACACCTTC; cdr3_aa: CASSITGRDYGYTF
clone_size: NA; d_call: TRBD1; j_call: TRBJ2-5; v_call: TRBV5-1; cdr3_nt: TGCGCCAGCAGCTCAGAAAGATCCGGGACAGCAATTTACCAAGAGACCCAGTACTTC; cdr3_aa: CASSSERSGTAIYQETQYF
clone_size: NA; d_call: TRBD1; j_call: TRBJ2-3; v_call: TRBV4-1; cdr3_nt: TGCGCCAGCAGCCAAAGAGGGGCGGGACAGGGATTAACAGATACGCAGTATTTT; cdr3_aa: CASSQRGAGQGLTDTQYF
clone_size: NA; d_call: NA; j_call: TRBJ1-2; v_call: TRBV5-6; cdr3_nt: TGTGCCAGCAGCTTGGCCATTACGGGCTACACCTTC; cdr3_aa: CASSLAITGYTF
clone_size: NA; d_call: NA; j_call: TRBJ1-2; v_call: TRBV4-2; cdr3_nt: TGTGCCAGCAGCCAAGATCTTCCGACCCACTATGGCTACACCTTC; cdr3_aa: CASSQDLPTHYGYTF
clone_size: NA; d_call: NA; j_call: TRBJ2-1; v_call: TRBV5-8; cdr3_nt: TGTGCCAGCAGCCCAGGGGAGCGGTACAATGAGCAGTTCTTC; cdr3_aa: CASSPGERYNEQFF
clone_size: NA; d_call: NA; j_call: TRBJ1-1; v_call: TRBV7-8; cdr3_nt: TGTGCCAGCAGCTTAGTTGCGACTGAAGCTTTCTTT; cdr3_aa: CASSLVATEAFF
clone_size: NA; d_call: NA; j_call: TRBJ1-6; v_call: TRBV14; cdr3_nt: TGTGCCAGCACCCCGGAGGGTAATTCACCCCTCCACTTT; cdr3_aa: CASTPEGNSPLHF
clone_size: NA; d_call: NA; j_call: TRBJ2-5; v_call: TRBV7-3; cdr3_nt: TGTGCCAGCAGCTGTAACGGCCCAAACGAAGAGACCCAGTACTTC; cdr3_aa: CASSCNGPNEETQYF
clone_size: NA; d_call: NA; j_call: TRBJ1-5; v_call: TRBV18; cdr3_nt: TGTGCCAGCTCACGCGTCCGTAGCGGCGAGCCCCAGCATTTT; cdr3_aa: CASSRVRSGEPQHF
clone_size: NA; d_call: NA; j_call: TRBJ1-3; v_call: TRBV28; cdr3_nt: TGTGCCAGCTCGCGCCCTGGAGGCTCTGGAAACACCATATATTTT; cdr3_aa: CASSRPGGSGNTIYF
clone_size: NA; d_call: NA; j_call: TRBJ1-2; v_call: TRBV6-5; cdr3_nt: TGTGCCAGCAGCGGACTTTCCTCTGGCTACACCTTC; cdr3_aa: CASSGLSSGYTF